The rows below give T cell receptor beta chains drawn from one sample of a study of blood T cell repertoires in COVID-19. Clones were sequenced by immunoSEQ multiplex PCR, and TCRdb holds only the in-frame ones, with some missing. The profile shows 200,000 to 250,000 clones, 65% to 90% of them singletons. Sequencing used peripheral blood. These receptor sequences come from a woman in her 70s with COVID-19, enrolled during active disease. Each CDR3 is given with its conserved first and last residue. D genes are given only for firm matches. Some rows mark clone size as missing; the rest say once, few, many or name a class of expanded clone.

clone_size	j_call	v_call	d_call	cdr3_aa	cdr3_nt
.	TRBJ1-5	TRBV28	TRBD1	CASSPRTGVNQPQHF	TGTGCCAGCAGTCCCCGGACAGGGGTCAATCAGCCCCAGCATTTT
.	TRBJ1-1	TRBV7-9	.	CASRPQGIYTEAFF	TGTGCCAGCAGACCTCAGGGAATCTACACTGAAGCTTTCTTT
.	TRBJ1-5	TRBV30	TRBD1	CAWSVQGNQPQHF	TGTGCCTGGAGTGTACAGGGGAATCAGCCCCAGCATTTT
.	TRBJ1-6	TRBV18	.	CASSPVQHNSPLHF	TGTGCCAGCTCACCTGTACAGCATAATTCACCCCTCCACTTT
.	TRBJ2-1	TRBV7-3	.	CASSPGTGAYNEQFF	TGTGCCAGCAGCCCCGGGACTGGTGCCTACAATGAGCAGTTCTTC
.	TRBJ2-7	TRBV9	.	CASARDFSYEQYF	TGTGCCAGCGCTAGGGACTTTTCCTACGAGCAGTACTTC
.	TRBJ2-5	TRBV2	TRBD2	CASREGLAGPETQYF	TGTGCCAGCAGGGAAGGACTAGCGGGACCAGAGACCCAGTACTTC
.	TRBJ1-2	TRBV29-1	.	CSVETGYGYTF	TGCAGCGTTGAAACAGGGTATGGCTACACCTTC
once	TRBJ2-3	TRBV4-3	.	CASSQDYQGIDTQYF	TGCGCCAGCAGCCAAGATTACCAGGGGATAGATACGCAGTATTTT
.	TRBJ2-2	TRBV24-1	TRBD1	CATKGQLNTGELFF	TGTGCCACCAAGGGACAGCTAAACACCGGGGAGCTGTTTTTT
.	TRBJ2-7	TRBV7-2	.	CASSRGRYYEQYF	TGTGCCAGCAGCCGCGGGCGATACTACGAGCAGTACTTC
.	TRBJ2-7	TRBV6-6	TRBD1	CASTRDRGFYEQYF	TGTGCCAGCACACGGGACAGGGGTTTCTACGAGCAGTACTTC
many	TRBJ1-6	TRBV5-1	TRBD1	CASSLTGTGQSPLHF	TGCGCCAGCAGCCTAACCGGGACAGGTCAATCACCCCTCCACTTT
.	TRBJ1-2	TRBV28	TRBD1	CASREGGLDYGYTF	TGTGCCAGCAGGGAAGGGGGCTTGGACTATGGCTACACCTTC
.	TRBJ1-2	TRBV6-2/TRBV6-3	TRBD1	CASTPDRPVRGYTF	TGTGCCAGCACCCCGGACAGGCCGGTTCGTGGCTACACCTTC
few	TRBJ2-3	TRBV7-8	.	CASSFGLTASTDTQYF	TGTGCCAGCAGCTTCGGACTAACCGCTAGCACAGATACGCAGTATTTT
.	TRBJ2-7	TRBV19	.	CASSTVGGEQYF	TGTGCCAGTAGTACGGTCGGCGGCGAGCAGTACTTC
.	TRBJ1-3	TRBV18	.	CASSPSVPGNTIYF	TGTGCCAGCTCACCATCGGTTCCGGGAAACACCATATATTTT
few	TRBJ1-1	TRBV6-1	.	CASSDQLGTGNTEAFF	TGTGCCAGCAGTGATCAATTGGGAACGGGAAACACTGAAGCTTTCTTT
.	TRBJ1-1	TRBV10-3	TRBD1	CAISPNRDRVAEAFF	TGTGCCATCAGTCCAAACCGGGACAGGGTCGCTGAAGCTTTCTTT
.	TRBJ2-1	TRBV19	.	CASSPRGRGGEREQFF	TGTGCCAGTAGTCCCAGGGGACGGGGAGGGGAGCGTGAGCAGTTCTTC
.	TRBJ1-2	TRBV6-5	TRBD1	CASRETGRANYGYTF	TGTGCCAGCAGAGAGACAGGGAGAGCTAACTATGGCTACACCTTC
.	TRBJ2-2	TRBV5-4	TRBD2	CASSLVGGDTGELFF	TGTGCCAGCAGCTTGGTTGGGGGGGACACCGGGGAGCTGTTTTTT
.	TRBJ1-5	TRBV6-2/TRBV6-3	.	CASSLGEGPQHF	TGTGCCAGCAGTCTCGGGGAAGGGCCCCAGCATTTT
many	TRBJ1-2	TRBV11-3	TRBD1	CASSSQIQGDKDGYTF	TGTGCCAGCAGTTCCCAAATACAGGGGGATAAGGATGGCTACACCTTC
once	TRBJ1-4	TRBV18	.	CASSPEPGASEKLFF	TGTGCCAGCTCACCAGAGCCAGGGGCGTCGGAAAAACTGTTTTTT
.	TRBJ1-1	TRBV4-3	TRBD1	CASSPRPGQGYTEAFF	TGCGCCAGCAGCCCGAGGCCGGGACAGGGGTACACTGAAGCTTTCTTT
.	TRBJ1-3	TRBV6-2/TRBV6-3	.	CASSRTLGNTIYF	TGTGCCAGCAGTCGGACACTTGGAAACACCATATATTTT
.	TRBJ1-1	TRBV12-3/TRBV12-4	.	CASSRQVAEAFF	TGTGCCAGCAGCCGACAGGTGGCTGAAGCTTTCTTT
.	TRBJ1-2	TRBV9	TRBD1	CASSAIGQGGFYGYTF	TGTGCCAGCAGCGCTATTGGACAGGGAGGATTCTATGGCTACACCTTC
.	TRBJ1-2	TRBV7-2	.	CASSSTRLGESHGYTF	TGTGCCAGCAGCTCGACTAGGTTGGGAGAGAGCCATGGCTACACCTTC
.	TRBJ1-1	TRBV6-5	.	CASSYSNTILNTEAFF	TGTGCCAGCAGTTACTCGAACACAATATTGAACACTGAAGCTTTCTTT
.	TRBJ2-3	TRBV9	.	CASSALEGLGDTQYF	TGTGCCAGCAGCGCTCTGGAGGGCCTTGGAGATACGCAGTATTTT
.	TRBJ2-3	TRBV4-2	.	CASSQNRELGIGADTQYF	TGTGCCAGCAGCCAAAATCGGGAGTTGGGCATCGGGGCGGATACGCAGTATTTT
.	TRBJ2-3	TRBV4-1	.	CASSQERDSDTQYF	TGCGCCAGCAGCCAGGAAAGGGACTCAGATACGCAGTATTTT
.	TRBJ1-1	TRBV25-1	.	CASSGLGGYTEAFF	TGTGCCAGCAGTGGACTTGGAGGGTACACTGAAGCTTTCTTT
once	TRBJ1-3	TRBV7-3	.	CASSLAGAGNTIYF	TGTGCCAGCAGCTTAGCAGGGGCTGGAAACACCATATATTTT
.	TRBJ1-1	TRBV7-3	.	CASSLSSGGAGGAEAFF	TGTGCCAGCAGCTTATCCTCTGGCGGGGCTGGTGGCGCTGAAGCTTTCTTT
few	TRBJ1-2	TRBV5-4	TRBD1	CASSPEPGQAYGYTF	TGTGCCAGCAGCCCGGAACCGGGACAGGCATATGGCTACACCTTC
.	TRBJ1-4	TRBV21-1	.	CASSKYAKRRDSEKLFF	TGTGCCAGCAGCAAATACGCTAAAAGAAGGGACTCTGAAAAACTGTTTTTT
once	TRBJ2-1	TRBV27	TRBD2	CASSQRGAYNEQFF	TGTGCCAGCAGTCAGCGGGGGGCCTACAATGAGCAGTTCTTC
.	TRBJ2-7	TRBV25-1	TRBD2	CASSDGTSGPRRYEQYF	TGTGCCAGCAGTGATGGGACTAGCGGACCAAGGCGTTACGAGCAGTACTTC
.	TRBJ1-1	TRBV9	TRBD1	CASSGRDRGHTEAFF	TGTGCCAGCAGCGGCCGGGACAGGGGTCACACTGAAGCTTTCTTT
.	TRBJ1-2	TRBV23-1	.	CASRASPGTTDGYTF	TGCGCCAGCAGGGCTAGCCCCGGGACAACTGATGGCTACACCTTC
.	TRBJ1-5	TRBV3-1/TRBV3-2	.	CASSQVPRGRISGDCGNQPQHF	TGTGCCAGCAGCCAAGTTCCCAGGGGCCGTATCTCTGGAGATTGCGGCAATCAGCCCCAGCATTTT
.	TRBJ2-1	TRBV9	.	CASSDTGTTLYNEQFF	TGTGCCAGCAGCGATACAGGTACCACGTTATACAATGAGCAGTTCTTC
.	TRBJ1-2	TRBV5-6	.	CASSANRVYYGYTF	TGTGCCAGCAGCGCGAACAGGGTCTACTATGGCTACACCTTC
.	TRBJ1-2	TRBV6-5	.	CASSYSRGSYGYTF	TGTGCCAGCAGTTACTCGAGAGGGAGCTATGGCTACACCTTC
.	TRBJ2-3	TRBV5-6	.	CASSRLLGPLTDTQYF	TGTGCCAGCAGCCGTCTTCTAGGCCCTCTCACAGATACGCAGTATTTT